This is a list of T cell receptor beta chains from one sample in a study of patients and donors after allogeneic stem cell transplantation. One entry per CDR3 protein, called by TCRdb with MiXCR from the RT-PCR reads. The sample lists some 160,000 distinct CDR3 sequences, nearly 25% occurring once. The material sequenced was blood, either unsorted or a sorted T cell fraction (not recorded which). These receptors were collected from a human donor who was either an allogeneic HSCT recipient or a stem cell or donor lymphocyte infusion donor (not recorded which). It is not recorded whose cells these are; they may come from a transplant donor. Each CDR3 is given with its conserved first and last residue. The order of the fields is J gene, V gene, D gene, clone size, CDR3 protein, CDR3 DNA. The D gene is left open where the match is weak. Clone size is shown for a subset of rows, as once, few, many or a class of expanded clone.

TRBJ1-1,TRBV27,TRBD1,few,CASSPDRDNTEAFF,TGTGCCAGCAGTCCGGACAGGGACAACACTGAAGCTTTCTTT
TRBJ2-2,TRBV6-6,TRBD1,once,CASSNRGSTGELFF,TGTGCCAGCAGCAACAGGGGTAGCACCGGGGAGCTGTTTTTT
TRBJ1-1,TRBV10-3,NA,few,CAISDRSSITGRRYHTEAFF,TGTGCCATCAGTGACCGTTCAAGTATAACAGGGCGAAGATACCACACTGAAGCTTTCTTT
TRBJ2-1,TRBV12-3/TRBV12-4,NA,few,CASSYSGTLRLF,TGTGCCAGCAGCTACTCCGGGACACTCCGACTCTTC
TRBJ2-2,TRBV3-1,NA,few,CASSQDSSTVTGELFF,TGTGCCAGCAGCCAAGATAGCTCGACGGTTACCGGGGAGCTGTTTTTT
TRBJ1-2,TRBV29-1,NA,few,CSVEASRDHYGYTF,TGCAGCGTTGAAGCCTCGAGGGACCACTATGGCTACACCTTC
TRBJ2-3,TRBV27,NA,NA,CASKGGTPADTQYF,TGTGCCAGCAAGGGGGGGACACCGGCAGATACGCAGTATTTT
TRBJ2-7,TRBV18,TRBD2,few,CASSPFDSGDAFKEQYF,TGTGCCAGCTCACCATTTGATAGCGGGGACGCCTTTAAAGAGCAGTACTTC
TRBJ2-3,TRBV20-1,TRBD2,NA,CSARGRAALTDTQYF,TGCAGTGCCCGAGGGAGGGCCGCTCTCACAGATACGCAGTATTTT
TRBJ2-2,TRBV10-3,TRBD2,NA,CAISPGTSGALIYGTGELFF,TGTGCCATCAGTCCCGGGACTAGCGGCGCCCTTATTTATGGCACCGGGGAGCTGTTTTTT
TRBJ1-1,TRBV24-1,TRBD1,few,CATSDLRARFRGRTEAFF,TGTGCCACCAGTGATTTGAGGGCCCGGTTCAGGGGGCGCACTGAAGCTTTCTTT
TRBJ2-7,TRBV14,TRBD1,few,CASSQLPGDRSYEQYF,TGTGCCAGCAGCCAACTCCCCGGGGACAGGTCCTACGAGCAGTACTTC
TRBJ2-7,TRBV27,NA,NA,CASSWGPRGYEQYF,TGTGCCAGCTCCTGGGGCCCTCGCGGGTACGAGCAGTACTTC
TRBJ2-7,TRBV4-2,NA,NA,CASSPEDSSYEQYF,TGTGCCAGCAGCCCGGAGGACAGCTCCTACGAGCAGTACTTC
TRBJ1-2,TRBV6-6,NA,once,CASSYTYSVSYTF,TGTGCCAGCAGTTACACCTACTCCGTTAGCTACACCTTC
TRBJ1-2,TRBV5-1,NA,NA,CASSLVRSLGSPVYGYTF,TGCGCCAGCAGCTTGGTGCGTTCTCTAGGCTCGCCCGTCTATGGCTACACCTTC
TRBJ1-1,TRBV5-1,NA,few,CASSTGANTEAFF,TGCGCCAGCAGCACAGGAGCTAACACTGAAGCTTTCTTT
TRBJ2-7,TRBV15,NA,NA,CATSTIAGNEQYF,TGTGCCACCAGCACTATCGCAGGAAACGAGCAGTACTTC
TRBJ1-1,TRBV7-3,NA,many,CASSLGQIMNTEAFF,TGTGCCAGCAGCTTAGGGCAGATTATGAACACTGAAGCTTTCTTT
TRBJ2-2,TRBV7-9,TRBD1,NA,CASSTGQGNTGELFF,TGTGCCAGCAGCACGGGACAGGGGAACACCGGGGAGCTGTTTTTT
TRBJ1-1,TRBV18,NA,NA,CASSPIRIGEAEAFF,TGTGCCAGCTCACCGATTCGGATAGGCGAGGCTGAAGCTTTCTTT
TRBJ1-1,TRBV29-1,NA,NA,CSVVGWAVTEAFF,TGCAGCGTAGTGGGGTGGGCTGTCACTGAAGCTTTCTTT
TRBJ2-3,TRBV6-4,NA,few,CASSVTDEGDTQYF,TGTGCCAGCAGTGTTACCGACGAAGGGGATACGCAGTATTTT
TRBJ2-7,TRBV20-1,NA,NA,CSARTPDSYEQYF,TGCAGTGCTAGGACGCCAGACAGCTACGAGCAGTACTTC
TRBJ1-6,TRBV6-6,NA,few,CASSPTHGQVNNSPLHF,TGTGCCAGCAGCCCTACCCACGGACAAGTAAATAATTCACCCCTCCACTTT
TRBJ1-1,TRBV18,NA,NA,CASSPPSGNTEAFF,TGTGCCAGCTCACCACCGAGCGGCAACACTGAAGCTTTCTTT
TRBJ1-2,TRBV20-1,NA,few,CSAPLDILNYGYTF,TGCAGTGCTCCATTGGACATTTTGAACTATGGCTACACCTTC
TRBJ2-5,TRBV10-3,TRBD1,few,CAISYRQGEETQYF,TGTGCCATCAGTTATCGCCAGGGGGAAGAGACCCAGTACTTC
TRBJ2-1,TRBV20-1,TRBD2,NA,CSARDSSGRSGNEQFF,TGCAGTGCTAGAGATTCTAGCGGGAGATCGGGTAATGAGCAGTTCTTC
TRBJ2-3,TRBV20-1,TRBD2,NA,CSAKDGRGADTQYF,TGCAGTGCTAAAGACGGGAGGGGCGCAGATACGCAGTATTTT
TRBJ2-1,TRBV5-1,TRBD1,NA,CASSLDRGDNEQFF,TGCGCCAGCAGCTTGGACAGGGGCGACAATGAGCAGTTCTTC
TRBJ2-7,TRBV2,TRBD1,few,CASDPGQDSYEQYF,TGTGCCAGCGATCCGGGACAGGATTCCTACGAGCAGTACTTC
TRBJ1-6,TRBV14,NA,few,CASSQGAEVWNSPLHF,TGTGCCAGCAGCCAAGGGGCCGAGGTCTGGAATTCACCCCTCCACTTT
TRBJ1-1,TRBV29-1,NA,NA,CSVGGHLNTEAFF,TGCAGCGTTGGAGGGCACCTGAACACTGAAGCTTTCTTT
TRBJ1-6,TRBV18,TRBD1,few,CASSASGTGGAINSPLHF,TGTGCCAGCTCCGCATCCGGGACAGGGGGCGCGATTAATTCACCCCTCCACTTT
TRBJ1-1,TRBV9,NA,NA,CASSSQGGLSEAFF,TGTGCCAGCAGCTCCCAAGGGGGGCTGTCTGAAGCTTTCTTT
TRBJ2-3,TRBV28,NA,few,CASRVPADTQYF,TGTGCCAGCAGGGTTCCCGCAGATACGCAGTATTTT
TRBJ1-1,TRBV12-3/TRBV12-4,NA,NA,CASINLGRTEAFF,TGTGCCAGCATCAACCTGGGGAGGACTGAAGCTTTCTTT
TRBJ1-4,TRBV29-1,NA,few,CSVEHGGNEKLFF,TGCAGCGTTGAGCACGGGGGTAATGAAAAACTGTTTTTT
TRBJ2-1,TRBV12-3/TRBV12-4,NA,few,CASTRTTRNEQFF,TGTGCCAGCACCAGGACTACCCGCAATGAGCAGTTCTTC
TRBJ1-2,TRBV6-6,NA,few,CATRAGAEGYTF,TGTGCCACTCGAGCGGGGGCAGAGGGCTACACCTTC
TRBJ2-7,TRBV29-1,NA,NA,CSVEDPSSYEQYF,TGCAGCGTTGAAGATCCCAGCTCCTACGAGCAGTACTTC
TRBJ2-1,TRBV5-1,TRBD2,NA,CASGLAGNEQFF,TGCGCCAGCGGGCTAGCGGGCAATGAGCAGTTCTTC
TRBJ1-2,TRBV12-3/TRBV12-4,NA,few,CASSTPGGGYGYTF,TGTGCCAGCAGTACCCCCGGGGGGGGCTATGGCTACACCTTC
TRBJ1-2,TRBV6-2/TRBV6-3,NA,NA,CASSPTQNYGYTF,TGTGCCAGCAGTCCAACGCAGAACTATGGCTACACCTTC
TRBJ1-1,TRBV5-1,TRBD1,few,CASSLEQGDTEAFF,TGCGCCAGCAGCTTGGAACAGGGGGACACTGAAGCTTTCTTT
TRBJ1-1,TRBV24-1,NA,few,CATSKGGQNTEAFF,TGTGCCACCAGTAAGGGGGGCCAGAACACTGAAGCTTTCTTT
TRBJ1-5,TRBV27,TRBD1,NA,CASSTLRGAQPQHF,TGTGCCAGCAGCACCCTCAGGGGGGCGCAGCCCCAGCATTTT
TRBJ1-1,TRBV29-1,NA,few,CSVHSNTEAFF,TGCAGCGTCCATTCGAACACTGAAGCTTTCTTT
TRBJ2-1,TRBV3-1,TRBD2,NA,CASSQVRTSVGNEQFF,TGTGCCAGCAGCCAAGTTCGGACTAGCGTTGGCAATGAGCAGTTCTTC
TRBJ1-2,TRBV12-3/TRBV12-4,NA,NA,CASTRLGGGMPGYTF,TGTGCCAGCACCAGATTGGGGGGCGGTATGCCTGGCTACACCTTC
TRBJ1-1,TRBV6-1,NA,NA,CASILGGAFTEAFF,NA
TRBJ1-6,TRBV9,NA,NA,CASSVDPSSSSYNSPLHF,TGTGCCAGCAGCGTAGATCCGTCCTCGAGCTCCTATAATTCACCCCTCCACTTT
TRBJ2-3,TRBV10-3,TRBD1,NA,CAIADRDSTDTQYF,TGTGCCATCGCGGACAGGGATAGCACAGATACGCAGTATTTT